Sequencing of this T cell receptor (beta chain) was carried out in a study of blood T cell repertoires in COVID-19. This CDR3 has 11 amino acids. Germline values: CDR1 DFQATT, CDR2 SNEGSKA (reference sequence). Deletions cut 8 bases from V and 5 bases from J, with 12 bases between. Repertoires were generated with immunoSEQ multiplex PCR, while TCRdb's copy carries only in-frame clones and drops some. The sample lists approximately 74,000 clones, around 88% occurring once. V usage is TRBV20-1 and J usage is TRBJ2-5; D perhaps matches TRBD2 (5 bases). The TCR was taken from a woman older than 75 with active or convalescent COVID-19. Sequenced: peripheral blood. In DNA, the CDR3 is TGCAGTATGACTCGCGGGGAGACCCAGTACTTC. It codes for CSMTRGETQYF.